The T cell receptor beta chain described here comes from a study of T cells in localized non-small cell lung cancer. To note about this clone: Its antigen is not known.

Assay: immunoSEQ multiplex PCR; the TCRdb copy retains only in-frame clones and omits some. The repertoire holds over 25,000 clones, with about 90% as singletons. Trimming cost V 2 bases and J 10 bases, with 21 bases left between them. The CDR3 length is 15 residues. CDR1 and CDR2 from the germline V gene are SGHNT and YYREEE (reference sequence). Whole-study results and caveats: In adjacent lung appeared a median around 59 of the top 100 tumor clones.

This TCR came from a woman aged 40 to 75 with stage I lung adenocarcinoma. The sample in question was peripheral blood, obtained before any cancer treatment. V and J are TRBV5-4 and TRBJ1-1; the D gene is possibly TRBD1 (6 bases). CDR3 DNA sequence: TGTGCCAGCAGCTTTGGCGGACAGTCTCAAGAAGGAGCTTTCTTT. Protein sequence: CASSFGGQSQEGAFF. Full variable domain (outside the CDR3, taken from reference TRBV5-4 and TRBJ1-1): ETGVTQSPTHLIKTRGQQVTLRCSSQSGHNTVSWYQQALGQGPQFIFQYYREEENGRGNFPPRFSGLQFPNYSSELNVNALELDDSALYLCASSFGGQSQEGAFFGQGTRLTVV.